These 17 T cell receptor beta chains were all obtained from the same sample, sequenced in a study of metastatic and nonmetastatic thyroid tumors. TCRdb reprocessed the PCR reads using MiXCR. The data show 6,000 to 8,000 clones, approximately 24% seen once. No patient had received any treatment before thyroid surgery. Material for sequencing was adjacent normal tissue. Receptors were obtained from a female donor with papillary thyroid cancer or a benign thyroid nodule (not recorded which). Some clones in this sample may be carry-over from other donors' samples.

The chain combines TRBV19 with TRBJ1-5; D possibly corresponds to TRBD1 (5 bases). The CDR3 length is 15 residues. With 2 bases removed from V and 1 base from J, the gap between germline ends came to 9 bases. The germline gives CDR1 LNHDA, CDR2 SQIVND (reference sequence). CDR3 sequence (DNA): TGTGCCAGTAGTATAAGGGACGCCAGCAATCAGCCCCAGCATTTT. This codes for CASSIRDASNQPQHF.

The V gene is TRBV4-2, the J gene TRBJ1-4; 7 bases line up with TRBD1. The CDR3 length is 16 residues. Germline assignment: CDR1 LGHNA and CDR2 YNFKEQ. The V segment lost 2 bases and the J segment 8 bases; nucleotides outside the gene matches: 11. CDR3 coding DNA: TGTGCCAGCAGCCAACCCCAGGGACAGAGGGGCGAAAAACTGTTTTTT. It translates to CASSQPQGQRGEKLFF.

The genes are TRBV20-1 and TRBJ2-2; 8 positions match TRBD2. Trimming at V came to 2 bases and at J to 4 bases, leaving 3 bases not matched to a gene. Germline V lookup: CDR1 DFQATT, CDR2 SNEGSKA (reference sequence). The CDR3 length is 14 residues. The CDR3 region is CSARPSGFTGELFF. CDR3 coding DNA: TGCAGTGCTAGACCTAGCGGGTTCACCGGGGAGCTGTTTTTT.

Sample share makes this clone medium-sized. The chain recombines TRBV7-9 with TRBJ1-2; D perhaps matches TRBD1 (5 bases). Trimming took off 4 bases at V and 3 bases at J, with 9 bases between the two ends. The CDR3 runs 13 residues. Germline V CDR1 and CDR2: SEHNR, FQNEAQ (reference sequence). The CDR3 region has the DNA TGTGCCAGCAGCTCACAGACAGACTATGGCTACACCTTC. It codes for CASSSQTDYGYTF.

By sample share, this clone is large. The CDR3 region has the DNA TGTGCCAGCATCGAGGCCGGGGAGCTGTTTTTT. Translation: CASIEAGELFF. The V gene is TRBV6-1, the J gene TRBJ2-2; D not resolved. Germline CDR1 MNHNS, CDR2 SASEGT. The CDR3 is 11 amino acids. V gave up 7 bases and J gave up 6 bases, with 6 bases separating them.

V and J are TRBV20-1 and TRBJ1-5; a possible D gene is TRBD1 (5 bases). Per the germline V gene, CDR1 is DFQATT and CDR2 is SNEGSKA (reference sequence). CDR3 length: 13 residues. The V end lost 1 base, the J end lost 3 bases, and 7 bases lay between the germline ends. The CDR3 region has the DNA TGCAGTGCTAGAGGACAGATCAATCAGCCCCAGCATTTT. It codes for CSARGQINQPQHF.

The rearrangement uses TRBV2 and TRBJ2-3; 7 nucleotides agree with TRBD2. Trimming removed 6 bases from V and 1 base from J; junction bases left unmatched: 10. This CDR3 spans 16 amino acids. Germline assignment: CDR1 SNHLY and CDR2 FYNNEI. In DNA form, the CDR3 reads TGTGCCAGCAGCGCGATATCTAGCGGAGGCACAGATACGCAGTATTTT. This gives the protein CASSAISSGGTDTQYF.

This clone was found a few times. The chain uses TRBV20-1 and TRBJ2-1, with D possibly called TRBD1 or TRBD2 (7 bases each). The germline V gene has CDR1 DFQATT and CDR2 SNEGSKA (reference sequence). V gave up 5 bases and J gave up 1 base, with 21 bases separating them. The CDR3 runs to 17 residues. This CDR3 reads CSAGGPGQGGSYNEQFF. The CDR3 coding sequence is TGCAGTGCTGGAGGGCCGGGGCAGGGGGGGTCCTACAATGAGCAGTTCTTC.

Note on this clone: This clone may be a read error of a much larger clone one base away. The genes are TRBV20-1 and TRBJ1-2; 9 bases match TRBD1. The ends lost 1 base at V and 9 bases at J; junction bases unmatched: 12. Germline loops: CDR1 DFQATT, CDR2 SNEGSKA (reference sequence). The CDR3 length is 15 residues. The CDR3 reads CSARGGTGPGECYTF. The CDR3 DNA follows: TGCAGTGCTAGAGGAGGGACAGGGCCGGGCGAGTGCTACACCTTC.

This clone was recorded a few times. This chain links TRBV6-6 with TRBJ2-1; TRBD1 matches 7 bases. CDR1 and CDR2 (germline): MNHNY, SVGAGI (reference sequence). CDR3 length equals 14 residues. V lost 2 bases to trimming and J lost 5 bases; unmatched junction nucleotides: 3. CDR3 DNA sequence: TGTGCCAGCAGTTACGGACAGGCGGACAATGAGCAGTTCTTC. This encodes CASSYGQADNEQFF.

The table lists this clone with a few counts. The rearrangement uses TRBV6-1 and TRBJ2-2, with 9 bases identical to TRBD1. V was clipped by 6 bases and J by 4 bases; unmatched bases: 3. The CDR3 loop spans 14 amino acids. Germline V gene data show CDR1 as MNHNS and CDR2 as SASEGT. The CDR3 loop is CASRVDRGTGELFF. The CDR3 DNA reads TGTGCCAGCAGGGTGGACAGGGGCACCGGGGAGCTGTTTTTT.

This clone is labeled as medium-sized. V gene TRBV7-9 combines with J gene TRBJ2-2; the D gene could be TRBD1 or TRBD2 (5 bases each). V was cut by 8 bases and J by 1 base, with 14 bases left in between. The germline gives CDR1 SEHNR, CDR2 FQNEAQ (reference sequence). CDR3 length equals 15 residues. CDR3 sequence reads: CASHGAEENTGELFF. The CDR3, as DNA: TGTGCCAGCCACGGGGCGGAAGAGAACACCGGGGAGCTGTTTTTT.

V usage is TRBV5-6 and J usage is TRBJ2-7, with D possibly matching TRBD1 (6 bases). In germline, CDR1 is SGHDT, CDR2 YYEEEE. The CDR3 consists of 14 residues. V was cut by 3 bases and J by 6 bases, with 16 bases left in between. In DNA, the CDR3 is TGTGCCAGCAGCTCCCCACAGGGCTATAGCGAGCAGTACTTC. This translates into CASSSPQGYSEQYF.

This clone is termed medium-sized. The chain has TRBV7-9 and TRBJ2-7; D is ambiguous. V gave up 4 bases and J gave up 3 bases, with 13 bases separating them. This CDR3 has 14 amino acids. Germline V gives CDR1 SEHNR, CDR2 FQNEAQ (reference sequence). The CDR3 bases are TGTGCCAGCAGCTCGTCTAGGGCCTACTACGAGCAGTACTTC. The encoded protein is CASSSSRAYYEQYF.

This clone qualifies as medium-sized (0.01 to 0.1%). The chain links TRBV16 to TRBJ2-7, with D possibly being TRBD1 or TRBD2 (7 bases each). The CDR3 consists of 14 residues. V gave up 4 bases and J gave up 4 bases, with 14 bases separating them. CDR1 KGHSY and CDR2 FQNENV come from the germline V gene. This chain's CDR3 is CASSPRGGEYEQYF. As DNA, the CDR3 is TGTGCCAGCAGCCCCAGGGGGGGTGAATACGAGCAGTACTTC.

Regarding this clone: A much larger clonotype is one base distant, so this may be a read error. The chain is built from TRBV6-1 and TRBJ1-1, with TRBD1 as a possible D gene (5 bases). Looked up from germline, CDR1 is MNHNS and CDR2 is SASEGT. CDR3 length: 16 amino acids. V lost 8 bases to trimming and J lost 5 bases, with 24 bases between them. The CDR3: CASGSLGHGARTEAFF. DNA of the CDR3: TGTGCCAGCGGATCCTTAGGACATGGGGCGCGTACTGAAGCTTTCTTT.

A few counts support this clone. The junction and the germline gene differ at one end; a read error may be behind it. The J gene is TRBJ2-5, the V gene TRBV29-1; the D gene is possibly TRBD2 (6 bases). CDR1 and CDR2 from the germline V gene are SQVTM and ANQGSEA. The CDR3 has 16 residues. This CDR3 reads CSVEGAAGLQRETQYF. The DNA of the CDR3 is TGCAGCGTTGAAGGAGCGGCGGGGCTTCAGAGAGAGACTCAGTACTTC.